One sample yielded the 17 T cell receptor beta chains listed below, sequenced in a study of cytomegalovirus exposure and HLA in healthy donors. Primers included in the PCR were 60 Vbeta and 13 Jbeta primers. Assay used: immunoSEQ multiplex PCR; TCRdb lists only in-frame clones, some missing. The data hold under 150,000 clones, with more than 65% observed a single time. What was sequenced was PBMCs. Receptors were obtained from a man aged 18-30 years in good health and CMV-seronegative.

About this clone: Its ends do not fully match the called genes, so a read error is possible. The chain joins TRBV10-3 to TRBJ1-2, with 9 bases aligning to TRBD1. Germline assignment: CDR1 ENHRY and CDR2 SYGVKD. This CDR3 has 16 amino acids. In DNA form, the CDR3 reads TGTGCCATCAGTTTGACGGGACAGGGCCCCAACTATGGTTACACCTTC. Translation gives CAISLTGQGPNYGYTF.

The rearrangement uses TRBV7-9 and TRBJ2-4; 9 positions match TRBD1. CDR3 length: 15 residues. J was trimmed by 4 bases and V by 1 base; bases with no gene match: 2. Germline V gene sequence: CDR1 SEHNR, CDR2 FQNEAQ (reference sequence). DNA of the CDR3: TGTGCCAGCAGCTTAGGGGACAGGGATAAAAACATTCAGTACTTC. The encoded protein is CASSLGDRDKNIQYF.

This chain uses TRBV11-2 with TRBJ2-7; 8 positions agree with TRBD1. The length of the CDR3 is 16 residues. With 5 bases clipped from V and 4 bases from J, the junction kept 13 bases outside the gene matches. CDR1 is SGHAT and CDR2 is FQNNGV in the germline V gene. CDR3: CASSPVMRQGAYEQYF. The DNA of the CDR3 is TGTGCCAGCAGCCCCGTAATGAGGCAGGGGGCATACGAGCAGTACTTC.

This chain links TRBV5-4 with TRBJ1-6, with D perhaps matching TRBD1 (5 bases). This CDR3 is built from 16 residues. Germline-derived CDR1 and CDR2 are SGHNT and YYREEE (reference sequence). Trimming took 0 bases from V and 0 from J, leaving 7 bases between them. The CDR3 spells CASSLDRSSYNSPLHF. The CDR3 nucleotides read TGTGCCAGCAGCTTGGACAGGAGCTCCTATAATTCACCCCTCCACTTT.

The chain has TRBV7-2 and TRBJ1-3; D gene ambiguous. The CDR3 covers 13 residues. The ends were cut back, 4 bases at V and 3 bases at J, with 7 bases in the middle. Per the germline V gene, CDR1 is SGHTA and CDR2 is FQGNSA. The CDR3 region is CASSSRYGNTIYF. Here the CDR3 DNA reads TGTGCCAGCAGCTCCCGGTATGGAAACACCATATATTTT.

The rearrangement joins TRBV7-2 to TRBJ2-1, with D unclear. CDR3 length: 13 amino acids. Germline V gives CDR1 SGHTA, CDR2 FQGNSA. Trimming pared 5 bases from V and 4 bases from J, leaving 9 bases between. The CDR3 sequence: CASSPYLYNEQFF. The CDR3, as DNA: TGTGCCAGCAGCCCTTATCTTTACAATGAGCAGTTCTTC.

The genes are TRBV9 and TRBJ2-7; a weak D match, TRBD1 (6 bases). V lost 4 bases and J lost 5, with 19 bases in between. CDR1 and CDR2 (germline): SGDLS, YYNGEE. This CDR3 spans 15 amino acids. The CDR3 DNA is TGTGCCAGCAGCCCACAGCCAGGGGCTGGGAACGAGCAGTACTTC. Protein: CASSPQPGAGNEQYF.

In nucleotides, the CDR3 is TGTGCCAGCAGCCGCGGGACAGGGGAAGGGTCACCCCTCCACTTT. Translated, it gives CASSRGTGEGSPLHF. V and J are TRBV11-2 and TRBJ1-6; 10 bases fit TRBD1. With 5 bases clipped from V and 10 bases from J, the junction kept 8 bases outside the gene matches. The CDR3 is made up of 15 amino acids. CDR1 is SGHAT, CDR2 FQNNGV, per germline.

The rearrangement joins TRBV29-1 to TRBJ1-1; no firm D call. In germline, CDR1 is SQVTM, CDR2 ANQGSEA. This CDR3 comprises 13 residues. This chain's CDR3 is CTVSQDLNTEAFF. The CDR3 coding sequence is TGCACCGTATCCCAGGACTTGAACACTGAAGCTTTCTTT.

The chain combines TRBV6-5 with TRBJ2-5; D perhaps matches TRBD1 (6 bases). Per germline, CDR1 MNHEY and CDR2 SVGAGI. V lost 2 bases and J lost 3, with 7 bases in between. This CDR3 is built from 13 residues. CDR3 in DNA: TGTGCCAGCAGTTACAACAGGGAAGAGACCCAGTACTTC. This encodes CASSYNREETQYF.

CDR3 sequence reads: CSVGGQAGGYTF. The CDR3 DNA reads as TGCAGCGTCGGGGGACAGGCGGGGGGCTACACCTTC. V gene TRBV29-1 combines with J gene TRBJ1-2, with 8 bases identical to TRBD1. The CDR3 is made up of 12 amino acids. Germline V lookup: CDR1 SQVTM, CDR2 ANQGSEA. J gave up 8 bases and V 6 bases, and 8 bases lay outside the gene matches.

The chain has TRBV27 and TRBJ1-1, with 7 bases matching TRBD1. The V segment lost 5 bases and the J segment 4 bases; nucleotides outside the gene matches: 16. Germline-derived CDR1 and CDR2 are MNHEY and SMNVEV (reference sequence). The CDR3 sequence is 17 residues long. Here the CDR3 reads CASSTTGPQGFGTEAFF. In DNA form, the CDR3 reads TGTGCCAGCAGTACTACGGGACCACAGGGGTTTGGCACTGAAGCTTTCTTT.

The gene calls are TRBV7-9 and TRBJ2-2; no definite D call. V was pared by 3 bases and J by 3 bases, with 5 bases between. The CDR3 is 13 residues long. In germline, CDR1 is SEHNR, CDR2 FQNEAQ (reference sequence). The CDR3 loop is CASSFGDTGELFF. The CDR3 nucleotides are TGTGCCAGCAGCTTTGGAGACACCGGGGAGCTGTTTTTT.

The V and J genes are TRBV2 and TRBJ1-3; possible D gene TRBD1, 6 bases. Trimming stripped 6 bases from V and 4 bases from J, with 19 bases between. The CDR3 contains 16 residues. Germline CDR1 reads SNHLY; CDR2 reads FYNNEI. The CDR3: CASSPQWGGQGNTIYF. The CDR3 DNA reads as TGTGCCAGCAGCCCTCAGTGGGGGGGCCAGGGAAACACCATATATTTT. The full variable domain, rest sourced from reference TRBV2 and TRBJ1-3, is EPEVTQTPSHQVTQMGQEVILRCVPISNHLYFYWYRQILGQKVEFLVSFYNNEISEKSEIFDDQFSVERPDGSNFTLKIRSTKLEDSAMYFCASSPQWGGQGNTIYFGEGSWLTVV.

The chain carries TRBV6-1 and TRBJ2-7; 7 nucleotides match TRBD2. Germline V gives CDR1 MNHNS, CDR2 SASEGT. J was trimmed by 3 bases and V by 4 bases; bases with no gene match: 6. The CDR3 runs 14 residues. The CDR3 bases are TGTGCCAGCAGTGTTGGGGCGGGGGTCTACGAGCAGTACTTC. As protein: CASSVGAGVYEQYF.

This clone was recorded once. The rearrangement joins TRBV6-6 to TRBJ1-3; 8 bases agree with TRBD1. V was pared by 5 bases and J by 4 bases, with 4 bases of the junction left unmatched. Germline V gives CDR1 MNHNY, CDR2 SVGAGI (reference sequence). This CDR3 region has 14 residues. CDR3 residues: CASSLTGGGNTIYF. In DNA, the CDR3 is TGTGCCAGCAGTCTAACAGGGGGGGGAAACACCATATATTTT.

This rearrangement joins TRBV10-3 to TRBJ1-1, with a possible D match to TRBD1 (6 bases). This CDR3 is 16 amino acids long. Germline V lookup: CDR1 ENHRY, CDR2 SYGVKD. V was trimmed by 2 bases and J by 3 bases, leaving 16 bases between them. CDR3 region: CAISEQQGSMDTEAFF. The CDR3 nucleotides are TGTGCCATCAGTGAGCAACAGGGTTCCATGGACACTGAAGCTTTCTTT.